Listed here are 23 T cell receptor beta chains from one sample, sequenced in a study of T cell responses to AZD1222 COVID-19 vaccine. Some clones are missing from TCRdb's copy, which holds only in-frame ones; the method was immunoSEQ multiplex PCR. The sample contains 140,000 or so clones, around 90% of which appear only once. Sequenced here: peripheral blood, sampled 28 days after the second AZD1222 dose. All receptors come from an adult who received the AZD1222 COVID-19 vaccine.

CDR3 nucleotides: TGCAGCGTGAGGGGTGACAGGGAGTACTTC. Translation gives CSVRGDREYF. The V call is TRBV29-1, the J call TRBJ2-7; 7 nucleotides align to TRBD1. From germline, CDR1 is SQVTM and CDR2 ANQGSEA. This CDR3 comprises 10 residues. Trimming removed 6 bases from V and 11 bases from J; junction bases left unmatched: 7.

The V and J genes are TRBV5-1 and TRBJ1-2; no clear D gene. Germline values: CDR1 SGHRS, CDR2 YFSETQ. This CDR3 is 14 amino acids long. V lost 0 bases and J 1 base, leaving 7 bases between the germline ends. The CDR3 protein is CASSLGSVNYGYTF. The DNA for the CDR3 is TGCGCCAGCAGCTTGGGGTCAGTTAACTATGGCTACACCTTC.

The chain employs TRBV7-9 and TRBJ2-3; 9 bases match TRBD1. The V segment lost 4 bases and the J segment 7 bases; nucleotides outside the gene matches: 9. From germline, CDR1 is SEHNR and CDR2 FQNEAQ (reference sequence). This CDR3 has 15 amino acids. CDR3 amino acids: CASSWGQGPSNTQYF. The CDR3 DNA follows: TGTGCCAGCAGCTGGGGACAGGGCCCTTCGAATACGCAGTATTTT.

V and J are TRBV18 and TRBJ2-7, with D tentatively TRBD1 or TRBD2 (5 bases each). The CDR3 contains 16 residues. Germline assignment: CDR1 KGHSH and CDR2 LQKENI. Between the trimmed V and J ends, which lost 3 bases and 0 bases, there was a span of 15 bases. The CDR3 sequence: CASSPEGTVSSYEQYF. For the CDR3, the DNA is TGTGCCAGCTCACCTGAAGGGACGGTGAGCTCCTACGAGCAGTACTTC.

The rearrangement links TRBV4-2 to TRBJ1-2; tentatively, D is TRBD1 (6 bases). This CDR3 has 20 residues. V gave up 0 bases and J gave up 4 bases, with 27 bases separating them. The V gene's germline CDR1 is LGHNA and CDR2 YNFKEQ. The CDR3 nucleotides read TGTGCCAGCAGCCAAGATGCAGTAAGTTTCCTAACAGGGTCTAGCTATGGCTACACCTTC. The encoded protein is CASSQDAVSFLTGSSYGYTF.

The chain has TRBV5-4 and TRBJ2-1, with TRBD1 matching 9 bases. Germline CDR1 and CDR2: SGHNT and YYREEE (reference sequence). CDR3 length: 14 amino acids. V gave up 4 bases and J gave up 7 bases; unmatched junction bases: 6. CDR3 coding DNA: TGTGCCAGCAGCCCGGGACAGGGAGAAAATGAGCAGTTCTTC. The encoded protein is CASSPGQGENEQFF.

CDR3 region: CASSVGGGQGPQHF. CDR3 DNA sequence: TGTGCCAGCAGCGTAGGAGGCGGTCAAGGGCCCCAGCATTTT. V usage is TRBV9 and J usage is TRBJ1-5; unclear D gene. V lost 0 bases and J 9 bases, leaving 13 bases between the germline ends. The CDR3 is 14 amino acids. Germline V gene sequence: CDR1 SGDLS, CDR2 YYNGEE. Supplemented by reference TRBV9 and TRBJ1-5, the full variable domain reads DSGVTQTPKHLITATGQRVTLRCSPRSGDLSVYWYQQSLDQGLQFLIQYYNGEERAKGNILERFSAQQFPDLHSELNLSSLELGDSALYFCASSVGGGQGPQHFGDGTRLSIL.

This sequence joins TRBV10-2 and TRBJ1-2; D might be TRBD1 (5 bases). Germline V lookup: CDR1 WSHSY, CDR2 SAAADI. V was cut by 1 base and J by 4 bases, with 10 bases left in between. The CDR3 spans 14 residues. The CDR3 protein is CASSEYAGTYGYTF. The CDR3 nucleotides read TGCGCCAGCAGTGAGTACGCAGGGACCTATGGCTACACCTTC.

The gene calls are TRBV29-1 and TRBJ1-2; no clear D gene. V was trimmed by 2 bases and J by 10 bases, leaving 14 bases between them. This CDR3 comprises 12 residues. CDR1 and CDR2 (germline): SQVTM, ANQGSEA. The CDR3 sequence is CSVEFYLGAYTF. CDR3 nucleotides: TGCAGCGTTGAATTTTACCTGGGCGCCTACACCTTC.

As concerns this clone: The same CDR3 arises from other DNA sequences in this sample as well. The chain couples TRBV5-1 to TRBJ2-7; 8 bases agree with TRBD1. The CDR3 is made up of 14 amino acids. Looked up from germline, CDR1 is SGHRS and CDR2 is YFSETQ. Trimming took 3 bases from V and 4 from J; bases not matched to a gene: 6. The CDR3 DNA is TGCGCCAGCAGCTCCGGACAGGGATCGTACGAGCAGTACTTC. Its protein is CASSSGQGSYEQYF.

The chain links TRBV10-2 to TRBJ1-1; tentative D call: TRBD1 (5 bases). This CDR3 has 17 amino acids. Trimming removed 5 bases from V and 5 bases from J, with 24 bases in between. The germline gives CDR1 WSHSY, CDR2 SAAADI. CDR3 bases: TGCGCCAGCAGTAATCTCTGGAGGGGAATTAGTAGGACTGAAGCTTTCTTT. The encoded protein is CASSNLWRGISRTEAFF.

CDR3 in DNA: TGTGCCAGCAGAAAGTCCTTGGGACAAGGGGAGGAAAAACTGTTTTTT. Amino acid sequence: CASRKSLGQGEEKLFF. The chain carries TRBV7-8 and TRBJ1-4, with D tentatively TRBD1 (6 bases). CDR1 is SGHVS, CDR2 FQNEAQ, per germline. Between the trimmed V and J ends, which lost 6 bases and 8 bases, there was a span of 22 bases. The CDR3 runs to 16 residues.

The V gene is TRBV19, the J gene TRBJ1-3; D is uncertain. Germline V gene lookup returns CDR1 LNHDA and CDR2 SQIVND (reference sequence). The CDR3 spans 16 residues. V was trimmed by 2 bases and J by 0 bases, leaving 11 bases between them. CDR3 loop: CASSITVSDSGNTIYF. CDR3 bases: TGTGCCAGTAGTATAACGGTCAGCGACTCTGGAAACACCATATATTTT.

This clone was seen once. The chain recombines TRBV5-5 with TRBJ1-1; 9 bases line up with TRBD1. V shed 3 bases, J shed 0 bases, and the junction held 6 bases outside the gene matches. CDR1 SGHKS and CDR2 YYEKEE come from the germline V gene (reference sequence). CDR3 length: 16 amino acids. CDR3 sequence reads: CASSSDRGTMNTEAFF. The CDR3 DNA is TGTGCCAGCAGCTCGGACAGGGGTACCATGAACACTGAAGCTTTCTTT.

The sample holds one count of this clone. The CDR3, as DNA: TGTGCCAGCTCACCACAGGGTCTAGGTATTCAGCCCCAGCATTTT. Amino acids: CASSPQGLGIQPQHF. The chain links TRBV18 to TRBJ1-5; no firm D call. The V end lost 1 base, the J end lost 6 bases, and 13 bases lay between the germline ends. Germline V lookup: CDR1 KGHSH, CDR2 LQKENI. CDR3 length equals 15 residues.

This clone was seen more than once but under ten times. V usage is TRBV13 and J usage is TRBJ1-4, with no clear D. Trimming took 6 bases from V and 6 from J, leaving 14 bases between them. Germline V gene lookup returns CDR1 PRHDT and CDR2 FYEKMQ (reference sequence). There are 14 residues in the CDR3. CDR3 amino acids: CASRLLGTDEKLFF. In DNA form, the CDR3 reads TGTGCCAGCAGGTTACTAGGTACGGATGAAAAACTGTTTTTT.

The chain combines TRBV6-5 with TRBJ1-4; D possibly corresponds to TRBD1 (6 bases). V was clipped by 2 bases and J by 7 bases, with 11 bases between them. The CDR3 loop spans 14 amino acids. Germline loops: CDR1 MNHEY, CDR2 SVGAGI. The CDR3 coding sequence is TGTGCCAGCAGTTACCTGGGGGGCGGTGAAAAACTGTTTTTT. Amino acids: CASSYLGGGEKLFF.

The chain recombines TRBV19 with TRBJ1-2; 8 positions match TRBD1. Trimming at V came to 5 bases and at J to 2 bases, leaving 4 bases not matched to a gene. The V gene's germline CDR1 is LNHDA and CDR2 SQIVND (reference sequence). The CDR3 spans 14 residues. The CDR3 region has the DNA TGTGCCAGTAGTCTGGACAGGGACAACTATGGCTACACCTTC. It yields the protein CASSLDRDNYGYTF.

The rearrangement joins TRBV6-5 to TRBJ1-1; 8 positions agree with TRBD1. The CDR3 is made up of 15 amino acids. J lost 1 base, V lost 4 bases, and 5 bases had no gene match. Per the germline V gene, CDR1 is MNHEY and CDR2 is SVGAGI. In nucleotides, the CDR3 is TGTGCCAGCAGTTTCCGGACAGGGAAGAACACTGAAGCTTTCTTT. Protein sequence: CASSFRTGKNTEAFF.

The DNA of the CDR3 is TGTGCCAGTAGACCGACTAGCGGGGGAATAGATACGCAGTATTTT. This translates into CASRPTSGGIDTQYF. The V gene is TRBV19, the J gene TRBJ2-3, with 12 bases lining up with TRBD2. V lost 6 bases and J lost 5; bases outside the gene matches: 6. CDR1 is LNHDA and CDR2 is SQIVND in the germline V gene (reference sequence). The CDR3 has 15 residues.

CDR3 residues: CASSWRGGDYGYTF. DNA of the CDR3: TGTGCCAGTTCATGGCGGGGGGGCGACTATGGCTACACCTTC. The V call is TRBV2, the J call TRBJ1-2; D possibly corresponds to TRBD1 (6 bases). V lost 9 bases and J lost 3, with 17 bases in between. The CDR3 totals 14 residues. Germline V gene lookup returns CDR1 SNHLY and CDR2 FYNNEI.

This rearrangement joins TRBV11-3 to TRBJ2-1; 15 bases fit TRBD2. Germline loops: CDR1 SGHNT, CDR2 YENEEA. The CDR3 totals 18 residues. J was trimmed by 4 bases and V by 5 bases; bases with no gene match: 9. The CDR3 region is CASSPGLAGGPSYNEQFF. The CDR3 DNA follows: TGTGCCAGCAGCCCCGGACTAGCGGGAGGGCCCTCTTACAATGAGCAGTTCTTC.

The chain is built from TRBV27 and TRBJ2-7; a weak D match, TRBD2 (6 bases). Deletions cut 6 bases from V and 0 bases from J, with 12 bases between. CDR1 is MNHEY and CDR2 is SMNVEV in the germline V gene (reference sequence). This CDR3 comprises 14 residues. The CDR3, as DNA: TGTGCCAGCAGGTTGGGACTGAGCTCCTACGAGCAGTACTTC. It translates to CASRLGLSSYEQYF.